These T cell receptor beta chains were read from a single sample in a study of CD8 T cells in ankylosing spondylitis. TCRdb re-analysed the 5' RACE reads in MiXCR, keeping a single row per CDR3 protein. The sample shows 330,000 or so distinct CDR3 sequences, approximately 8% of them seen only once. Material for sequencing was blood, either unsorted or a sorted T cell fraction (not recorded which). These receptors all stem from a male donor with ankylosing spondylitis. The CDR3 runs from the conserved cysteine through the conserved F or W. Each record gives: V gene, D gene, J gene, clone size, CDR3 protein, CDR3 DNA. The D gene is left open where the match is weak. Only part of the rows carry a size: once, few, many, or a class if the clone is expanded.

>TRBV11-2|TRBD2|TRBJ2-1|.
CASSIPGLAYNEQFF
TGTGCCAGCAGCATTCCGGGACTAGCCTACAATGAGCAGTTCTTC
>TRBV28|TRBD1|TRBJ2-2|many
CASQGQYVTGELFF
TGTGCCAGCCAGGGACAGTACGTCACCGGGGAGCTGTTTTTT
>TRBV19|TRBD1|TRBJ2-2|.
CASRILRQGNTGELFF
TGTGCCAGTAGAATCCTTAGACAGGGGAACACCGGGGAGCTGTTTTTT
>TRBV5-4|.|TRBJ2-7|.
CASSYERRIEQYF
TGTGCCAGCAGCTATGAAAGGAGGATCGAGCAGTACTTC
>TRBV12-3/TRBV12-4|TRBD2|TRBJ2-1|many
CASTTGTSGSGEQFF
TGTGCCAGCACCACCGGGACTAGCGGGAGTGGGGAGCAGTTCTTC
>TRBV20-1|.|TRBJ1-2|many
CSARDRLKTNYGYTF
TGCAGTGCTAGAGATCGACTGAAAACTAACTATGGCTACACCTTC
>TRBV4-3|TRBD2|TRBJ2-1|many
CASSQLAGVLSSYNEQFF
TGCGCCAGCAGCCAACTAGCGGGAGTGCTTAGCTCCTACAATGAGCAGTTCTTC
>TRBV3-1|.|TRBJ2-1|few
CASSLLPGDFNEQFF
TGTGCCAGCAGCCTCCTCCCGGGAGACTTCAATGAGCAGTTCTTC
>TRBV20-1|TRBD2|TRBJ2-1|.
CSARPIGTRELEFNEQFF
TGCAGTGCTAGACCGATCGGGACTAGAGAACTCGAGTTCAATGAGCAGTTCTTC
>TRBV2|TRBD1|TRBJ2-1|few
CASSRGQGVGTYNEQFF
TGTGCCAGCAGCCGCGGACAGGGAGTAGGGACCTACAATGAGCAGTTCTTC
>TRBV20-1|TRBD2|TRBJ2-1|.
CSARATSGRGLHTYNEQFF
TGCAGTGCTAGAGCGACTAGCGGGAGGGGGCTCCACACCTACAATGAGCAGTTCTTC
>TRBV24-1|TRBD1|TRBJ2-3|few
CATSDTGTGSPDTQYF
TGTGCCACCAGTGACACCGGGACAGGGTCACCAGATACGCAGTATTTT
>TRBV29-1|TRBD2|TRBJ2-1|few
CSVGPSGGGEQFF
TGCAGCGTTGGTCCCAGCGGGGGGGGGGAGCAGTTCTTC
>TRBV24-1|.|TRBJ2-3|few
CATSVPLGDTQYF
TGTGCCACCAGTGTCCCTCTGGGCGATACGCAGTATTTT
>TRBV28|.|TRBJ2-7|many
CASSLHLGVISYEQYF
TGTGCCAGCAGTTTACATCTAGGCGTGATCTCCTACGAGCAGTACTTC
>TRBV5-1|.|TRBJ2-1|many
CASSLESGVASNEQFF
TGCGCCAGCAGCTTGGAATCTGGGGTGGCATCCAATGAGCAGTTCTTC
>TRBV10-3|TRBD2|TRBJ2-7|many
CAISESGAPRGEQYF
TGTGCCATCAGTGAGTCAGGCGCCCCGCGGGGGGAGCAGTACTTC
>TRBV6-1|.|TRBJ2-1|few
CASRYYVEQFF
TGTGCCAGCCGATACTATGTTGAGCAGTTCTTC
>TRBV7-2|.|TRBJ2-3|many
CASSLGGASTDTQYF
TGTGCCAGCAGCTTAGGTGGAGCTAGCACAGATACGCAGTATTTT
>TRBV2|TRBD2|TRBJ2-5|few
CASSEMGWTSRAQETQYF
TGTGCCAGCAGTGAGATGGGATGGACTAGCAGGGCACAAGAGACCCAGTACTTC
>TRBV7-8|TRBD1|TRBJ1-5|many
CASSYDRAYSNQPQHF
TGTGCCAGCAGTTACGACAGGGCGTATAGCAATCAGCCCCAGCATTTT
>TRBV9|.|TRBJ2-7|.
CASSPRSNSGYEQYF
TGTGCCAGCAGCCCACGTAGTAATAGCGGCTACGAGCAGTACTTC
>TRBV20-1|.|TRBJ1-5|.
CSASPLERNQPQHF
TGCAGTGCTAGCCCGTTAGAACGAAATCAGCCCCAGCATTTT
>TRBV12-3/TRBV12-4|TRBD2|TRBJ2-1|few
CASRQAGAPYNEQFF
TGTGCCAGCAGGCAGGCGGGAGCCCCCTACAATGAGCAGTTCTTC
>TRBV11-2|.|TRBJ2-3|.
CASRRAPADTQYF
TGTGCCAGCAGGAGAGCGCCGGCAGATACGCAGTATTTT
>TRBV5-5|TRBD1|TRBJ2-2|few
CASSFGTGESGELFF
TGTGCCAGCAGCTTCGGGACAGGGGAGTCCGGGGAGCTGTTTTTT
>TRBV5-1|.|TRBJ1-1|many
CASSLVPGVTEAFF
TGCGCCAGCAGCTTGGTTCCAGGGGTCACTGAAGCTTTCTTT
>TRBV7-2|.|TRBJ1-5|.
CASSPGGGERNQPQHF
TGTGCCAGCAGCCCCGGGGGAGGCGAACGCAATCAGCCCCAGCATTTT
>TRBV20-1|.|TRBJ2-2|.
CSARDSRDVNTGELFF
TGCAGTGCTAGAGATTCTCGAGACGTGAACACCGGGGAGCTGTTTTTT
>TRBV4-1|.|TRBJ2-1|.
CASSFGPEQFF
TGCGCCAGCAGTTTTGGTCCTGAGCAGTTCTTC
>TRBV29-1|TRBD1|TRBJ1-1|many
CSVATGGRTEAFF
TGCAGCGTAGCGACAGGGGGCCGGACTGAAGCTTTCTTT
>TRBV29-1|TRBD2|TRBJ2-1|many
CSVEDRVTSGKYNEQFF
TGCAGCGTTGAAGATCGAGTCACTAGCGGGAAATACAATGAGCAGTTCTTC
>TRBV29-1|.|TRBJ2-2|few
CSVWTWDTGELFF
TGCAGCGTCTGGACGTGGGACACCGGGGAGCTGTTTTTT
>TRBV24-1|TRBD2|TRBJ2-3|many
CATSDVAGVLSTDTQYF
TGTGCCACCAGTGATGTAGCGGGTGTTTTAAGCACAGATACGCAGTATTTT
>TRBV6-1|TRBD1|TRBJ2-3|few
CASKETGSTDTQYF
TGTGCCAGCAAGGAGACAGGGAGCACAGATACGCAGTATTTT
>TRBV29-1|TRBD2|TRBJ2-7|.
CSVVWGTSGRYEQYF
TGCAGCGTTGTGTGGGGGACTAGCGGAAGATACGAGCAGTACTTC
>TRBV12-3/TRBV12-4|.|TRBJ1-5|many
CASQRGYRHQPQHF
TGTGCCAGCCAAAGGGGGTACCGGCATCAGCCCCAGCATTTT
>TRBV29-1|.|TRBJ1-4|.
CSVAGGPRAEKLFF
TGCAGCGTAGCAGGAGGCCCCAGGGCCGAAAAACTGTTTTTT
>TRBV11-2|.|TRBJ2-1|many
CASSINRENEQFF
TGTGCCAGCAGCATAAACAGGGAGAATGAGCAGTTCTTC
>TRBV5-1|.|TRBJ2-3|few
CASSLAGAFTDTQYF
TGCGCCAGCAGCTTGGCCGGGGCTTTCACAGATACGCAGTATTTT
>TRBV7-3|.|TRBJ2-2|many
CASSTGNANTGELFF
TGTGCCAGCAGTACAGGGAACGCGAACACCGGGGAGCTGTTTTTT
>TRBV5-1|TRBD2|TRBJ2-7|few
CASWGLAEYEQYF
TGCGCCAGCTGGGGACTAGCGGAGTACGAGCAGTACTTC
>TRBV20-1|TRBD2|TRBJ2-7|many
CSARVWGDYEQYF
TGCAGTGCTAGAGTGTGGGGGGACTATGAGCAGTACTTC
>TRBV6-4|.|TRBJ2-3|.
CATRQFGLTSTDTQYF
TGTGCCACCCGGCAGTTTGGGTTGACTAGCACAGATACGCAGTATTTT
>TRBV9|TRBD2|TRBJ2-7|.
CASSVGGTSSYEQYF
TGTGCCAGCAGCGTAGGAGGGACTAGTTCCTACGAGCAGTACTTC
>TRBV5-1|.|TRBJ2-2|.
CASSSGGLANTGELFF
TGCGCCAGCAGCTCCGGAGGACTGGCGAACACCGGGGAGCTGTTTTTT
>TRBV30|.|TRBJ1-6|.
CAWRGFRENSPLHF
TGTGCCTGGAGAGGTTTCAGGGAGAATTCACCCCTCCACTTT
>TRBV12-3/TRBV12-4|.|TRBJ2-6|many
CASHRRSGANVLTF
TGTGCCAGCCACAGGAGATCTGGGGCCAACGTCCTGACTTTC
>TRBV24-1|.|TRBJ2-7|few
CATSDPLHIGAYEQYF
TGTGCCACCAGTGACCCCCTTCACATCGGGGCCTACGAGCAGTACTTC